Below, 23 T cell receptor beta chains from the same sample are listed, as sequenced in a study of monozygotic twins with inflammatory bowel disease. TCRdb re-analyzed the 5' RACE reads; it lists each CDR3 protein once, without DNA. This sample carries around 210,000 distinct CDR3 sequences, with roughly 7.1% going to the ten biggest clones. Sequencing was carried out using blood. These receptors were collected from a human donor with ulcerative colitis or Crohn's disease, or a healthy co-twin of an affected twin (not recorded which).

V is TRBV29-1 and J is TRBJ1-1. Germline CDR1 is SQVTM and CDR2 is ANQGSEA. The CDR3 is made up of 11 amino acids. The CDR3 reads CSVERETEAFF. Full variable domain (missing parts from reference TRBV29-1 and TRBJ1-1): SAVISQKPSRDICQRGTSLTIQCQVDSQVTMMFWYRQQPGQSLTLIATANQGSEATYESGFVIDKFPISRPNLTFSTLTVSNMSPEDSSIYLCSVERETEAFFGQGTRLTVV.

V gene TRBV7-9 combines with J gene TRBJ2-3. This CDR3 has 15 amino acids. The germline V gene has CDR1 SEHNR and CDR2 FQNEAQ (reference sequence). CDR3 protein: CASSLVPDSTDTQYF.

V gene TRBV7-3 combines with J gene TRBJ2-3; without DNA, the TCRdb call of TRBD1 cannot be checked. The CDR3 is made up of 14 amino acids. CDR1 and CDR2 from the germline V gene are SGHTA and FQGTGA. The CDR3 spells CASSLGAVTDTQYF. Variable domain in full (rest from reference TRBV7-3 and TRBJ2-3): GAGVSQTPSNKVTEKGKYVELRCDPISGHTALYWYRQSLGQGPEFLIYFQGTGAADDSGLPNDRFFAVRPEGSVSTLKIQRTERGDSAVYLCASSLGAVTDTQYFGPGTRLTVL.

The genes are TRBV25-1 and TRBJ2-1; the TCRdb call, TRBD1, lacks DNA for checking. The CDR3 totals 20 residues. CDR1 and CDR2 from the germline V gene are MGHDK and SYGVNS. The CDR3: CASSAPIGTGAGGYYNEQFF.

The CDR3 loop reads CSARVGTSGSRDYEQYF. The genes are TRBV20-1 and TRBJ2-7; TCRdb lists TRBD2, though no DNA is available to test this call. Per the germline V gene, CDR1 is DFQATT and CDR2 is SNEGSKA (reference sequence). CDR3 length: 17 residues.

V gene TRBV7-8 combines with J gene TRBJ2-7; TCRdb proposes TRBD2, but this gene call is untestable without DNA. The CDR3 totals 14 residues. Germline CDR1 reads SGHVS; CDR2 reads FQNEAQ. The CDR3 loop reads CASSLLAAAYEQYF.

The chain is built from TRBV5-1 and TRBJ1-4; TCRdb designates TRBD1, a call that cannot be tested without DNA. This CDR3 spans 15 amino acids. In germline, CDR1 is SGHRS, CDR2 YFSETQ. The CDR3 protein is CASSVETGLNEKLFF.

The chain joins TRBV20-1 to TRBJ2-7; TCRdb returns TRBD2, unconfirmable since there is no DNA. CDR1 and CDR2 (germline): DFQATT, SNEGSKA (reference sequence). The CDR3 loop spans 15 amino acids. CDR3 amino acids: CSARPPGASGDEQYF.

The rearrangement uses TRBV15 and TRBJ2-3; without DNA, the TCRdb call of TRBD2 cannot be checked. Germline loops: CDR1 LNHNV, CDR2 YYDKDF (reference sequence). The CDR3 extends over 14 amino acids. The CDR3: CATQSGLSTDTQYF.

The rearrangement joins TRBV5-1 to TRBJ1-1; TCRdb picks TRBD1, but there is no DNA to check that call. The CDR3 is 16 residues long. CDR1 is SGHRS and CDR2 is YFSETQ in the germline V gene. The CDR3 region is CASSFEQGSRVTEAFF.

The CDR3 here is CASSGAENEQYF. This sequence joins TRBV9 and TRBJ2-7. The CDR3 contains 12 residues. Germline V gives CDR1 SGDLS, CDR2 YYNGEE.

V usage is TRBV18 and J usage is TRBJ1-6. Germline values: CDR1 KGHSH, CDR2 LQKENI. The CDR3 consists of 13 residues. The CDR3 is CASSPPAPSPLHF.

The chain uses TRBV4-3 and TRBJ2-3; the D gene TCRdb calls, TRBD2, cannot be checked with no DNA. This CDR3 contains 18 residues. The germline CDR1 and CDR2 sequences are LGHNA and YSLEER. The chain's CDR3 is CASSQDGLAGGSRDTQYF.

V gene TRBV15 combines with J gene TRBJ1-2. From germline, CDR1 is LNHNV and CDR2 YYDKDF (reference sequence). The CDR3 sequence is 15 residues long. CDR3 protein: CATSRASRTIYGYTF.

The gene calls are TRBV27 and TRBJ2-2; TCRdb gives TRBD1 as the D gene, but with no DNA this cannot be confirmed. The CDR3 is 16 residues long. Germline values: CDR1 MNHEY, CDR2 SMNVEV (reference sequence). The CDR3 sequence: CASSLRQGGLSGELFF.

This CDR3 reads CASSYLEGTNGYTF. The genes are TRBV6-5 and TRBJ1-2. Germline V lookup: CDR1 MNHEY, CDR2 SVGAGI. The CDR3 is made up of 14 amino acids.

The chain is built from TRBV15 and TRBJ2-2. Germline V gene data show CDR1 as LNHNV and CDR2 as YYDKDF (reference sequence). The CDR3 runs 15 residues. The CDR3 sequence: CATSRDQGNTGELFF.

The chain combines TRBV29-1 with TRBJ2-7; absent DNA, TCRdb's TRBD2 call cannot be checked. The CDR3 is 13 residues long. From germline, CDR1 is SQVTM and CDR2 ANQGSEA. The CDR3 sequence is CSVVGGLSYEQYF.

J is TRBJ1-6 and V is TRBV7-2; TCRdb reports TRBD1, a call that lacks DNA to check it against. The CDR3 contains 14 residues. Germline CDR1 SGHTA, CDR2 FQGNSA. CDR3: CASSPGTVNSPLHF.

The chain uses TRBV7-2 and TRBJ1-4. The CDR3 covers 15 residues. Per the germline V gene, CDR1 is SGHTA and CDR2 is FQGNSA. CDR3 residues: CASSLVVALGQKLFF.

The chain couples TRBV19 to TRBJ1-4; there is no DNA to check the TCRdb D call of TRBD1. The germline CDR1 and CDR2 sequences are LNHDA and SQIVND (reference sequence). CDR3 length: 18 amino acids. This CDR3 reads CASSIDEEWGQGYEKLFF.

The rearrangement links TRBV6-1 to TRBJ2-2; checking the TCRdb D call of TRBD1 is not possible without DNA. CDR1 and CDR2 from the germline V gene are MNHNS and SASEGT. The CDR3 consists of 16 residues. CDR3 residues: CASSPGQGVRTGELFF.

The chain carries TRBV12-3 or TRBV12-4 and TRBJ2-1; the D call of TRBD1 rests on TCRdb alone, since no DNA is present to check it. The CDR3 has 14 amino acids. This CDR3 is CASSLVGGYNEQFF.